This T cell receptor (beta chain) appears in the sequencing data of a study of cytomegalovirus exposure and HLA in healthy donors. The V gene lost 3 bases and the J gene lost 3 bases, with 11 bases spanning the gap. Germline-derived CDR1 and CDR2 are SEHNR and FQNEAQ (reference sequence). This CDR3 has 14 amino acids. Comments on this clone: Antigen unknown.

Study results and limitations: The study put 150 to 200 TCR beta chains on its list as cytomegalovirus-associated. Specific recognition of CMV antigens was confirmed in vitro for a few chains (all CMV-associated).

The study ran its PCR with 60 Vbeta and 13 Jbeta primers. Sequenced by immunoSEQ multiplex PCR; TCRdb stores in-frame clones only, minus some. This sample has tens of thousands of clones; approximately 84% occur once, and the top ten carry 2.1%. Sequenced material: PBMCs. The chain joins TRBV7-9 to TRBJ2-5; a possible D gene is TRBD2 (6 bases). The source is a man aged 18-30 years in good health and CMV-seronegative. The chain's CDR3 is CASSFSGEEETQYF. In DNA, the CDR3 is TGTGCCAGCAGCTTCTCGGGGGAGGAAGAGACCCAGTACTTC.